This T cell receptor beta chain was captured by sequencing in a study of blood T cell repertoires in COVID-19 (TCRdb year 2020). In terms of the full investigation: Collaborator samples came from the United States, Italy and Spain and covered acute and convalescent phases of COVID-19. The repertoires were released in a freely available public database intended as a resource for research on the immune response to SARS-CoV-2. The samples were drawn from two sources: the first 160 participants of the ongoing ImmuneRACE study, and 950 to 1,500 subjects contributed by 6 global collaborators. The prospective study material was composed of cDNA or gDNA derived from T cells, B-cell-depleted T cells, or PBMCs. Subjects who had been exposed to COVID-19, were actively infected with it, or had recovered from it provided the deeply sampled blood TCRbeta repertoires that made up the dataset. Nearly every sample came with metadata listing a de-identified subject ID, COVID-19 status, age in years and sex. Where HLA class I and class II types were available, the types were taken from metadata supplied by the sample provider, not from assay-based typing. What the authors observed across the whole study: Clinical and demographic metadata were provided uncurated, with the amount varying by source and participant.

In Seattle, one collaborating source enrolled patients while the infection was active and tracked those patients longitudinally over the course of disease. The collaborating institutions used their own protocols to collect whole blood in K2EDTA tubes. For TCRbeta analysis, collaborators shipped samples in one of three forms: frozen whole blood, isolated PBMCs, or DNA extracted from either of those sample types. The immunoSEQ Assay, a bias-controlled multiplex PCR, was used to amplify TCRbeta CDR3 regions from genomic DNA. As for the original processing: The number of nucleated cells in each sample was estimated from the amplification of reference gene primers within the assay. To quantify the absolute abundance of each unique TCRbeta CDR3 rearrangement, sequence reads were collapsed and filtered. For each sample, productive Simpson clonality was calculated as the square root of Simpson's diversity index across productive rearrangements. TCRdb took over this immuneACCESS table, retaining in-frame rearrangements with V and J assigned. Such tables are incomplete; in checked studies, under half of the missing clones stem from an unresolved V gene, and the remainder is unexplained. Clone size and V and J calls were adopted from that table, with D and trimming inferred from the DNA. In all, the sample holds 250,000 to 300,000 clones, and roughly 90% of those were seen once. The top ten hold approximately 12% of the sample.

Turning to this clone: Its antigen remains unidentified. The record has no base qualities; no much larger clone is one base away.

This TCR was sampled from a woman younger than 45 with COVID-19, enrolled during active disease. Specimen: peripheral blood.

The bases read TGCGCCAGCAGCCAAGGGGGGACTACCGCCGATACGCAGTATTTT. The translation is CASSQGGTTADTQYF. The chain employs TRBV4-1 and TRBJ2-3; the central 7 bases match TRBD2. The CDR3, from cysteine to phenylalanine, totals 15 residues. CDR3 DNA is the only sequence kept; it has 45 bases, read in frame from the first base. Trimming takes 1 base off V and 6 bases off J; junction bases not matched to a gene: 7. CDR1 MGHRA and CDR2 YSYEKL are derived from the germline V gene.